This is a list of T cell receptor beta chains from one sample in a study of cytomegalovirus exposure and HLA in healthy donors. Libraries were prepared by immunoSEQ multiplex PCR; TCRdb keeps only in-frame clonotypes and omits some of them. Of fewer than 250,000 clones listed, 65% to 85% are singletons. The sequenced sample consisted of PBMCs. Receptors originate from a woman aged 18-35 years in good health and CMV-seronegative. Both conserved end residues are part of each CDR3. D genes are given only for firm matches. Expanded clones get a size class; other rows say once, few or many, or leave the size out.

clone size	V gene	D gene	J gene	CDR3 DNA	CDR3 protein
-	TRBV28	-	TRBJ1-4	TGTGCCAGCAAAGAGGGGGTACCTGAAAAACTGTTTTTT	CASKEGVPEKLFF
-	TRBV5-1	TRBD2	TRBJ2-2	TGCGCCAGCAGCTGGGGACTAGCGGGAGGGCCCTCCGGGGAGCTGTTTTTT	CASSWGLAGGPSGELFF
-	TRBV9	-	TRBJ2-1	TGTGCCAGCAGCTCCCCTCAGTCCTACAATGAGCAGTTCTTC	CASSSPQSYNEQFF
-	TRBV28	-	TRBJ1-1	TGTGCCAGCAGTCCCTCATTAGGGGTCACTGAAGCTTTCTTT	CASSPSLGVTEAFF
-	TRBV6-1	-	TRBJ2-5	TGTGCCAGCAGTTTGTCAAGAGAAGAGACCCAGTACTTC	CASSLSREETQYF
-	TRBV30	-	TRBJ1-4	TGTGCCTGGAGTGTACAGGGAAATGAAAAACTGTTTTTT	CAWSVQGNEKLFF
-	TRBV6-6	TRBD1	TRBJ2-1	TGTGCCAGCATCGCCGGGACAGAAAACAATGAGCAGTTCTTC	CASIAGTENNEQFF
-	TRBV13	-	TRBJ1-1	TGTGCCAGCAGTCTTACAGAGAACACTGAAGCTTTCTTT	CASSLTENTEAFF
-	TRBV6-5	TRBD2	TRBJ2-2	TGTGCCAGCAGTTACGGGGGGGCCGGGGAGCTGTTTTTT	CASSYGGAGELFF
-	TRBV6-5	TRBD1	TRBJ1-1	TGTGCCAGCAGTTACTCTACAGGGGTCACTGAAGCTTTCTTT	CASSYSTGVTEAFF
-	TRBV7-9	-	TRBJ2-7	TGTGCCACAGCGCACGGGAACTACGAGCAGTACTTC	CATAHGNYEQYF
few	TRBV11-2	TRBD2	TRBJ2-5	TGTGCCAGCAGCCACGAGGGGAGGGTTCAAGAGACCCAGTACTTC	CASSHEGRVQETQYF
-	TRBV5-6	-	TRBJ1-1	TGTGCCAGCAGCTTAGTTCGTGGCAGGAGGAGGACTGAAGCTTTCTTT	CASSLVRGRRRTEAFF
-	TRBV7-3	-	TRBJ2-2	TGTGCCAGCAGCTTAACCCCCTTTCAACGACACAACTGGGCCCCCGGGGAGCTGTTTTTT	CASSLTPFQRHNWAPGELFF
-	TRBV7-2	TRBD1	TRBJ1-2	TGTGCCAGCAGCGGAAGGGGACAGGGAGTCCGCGGCTACACCTTC	CASSGRGQGVRGYTF
-	TRBV6-1	TRBD2	TRBJ2-7	TGTGCCAGCAGTGAGGTTCTAGCGGGAATCAACGAGCAGTACTTC	CASSEVLAGINEQYF
-	TRBV19	-	TRBJ1-3	TGTGCCAGTATCGACCCTTCCGGGGGGGGAAACACCATATATTTT	CASIDPSGGGNTIYF